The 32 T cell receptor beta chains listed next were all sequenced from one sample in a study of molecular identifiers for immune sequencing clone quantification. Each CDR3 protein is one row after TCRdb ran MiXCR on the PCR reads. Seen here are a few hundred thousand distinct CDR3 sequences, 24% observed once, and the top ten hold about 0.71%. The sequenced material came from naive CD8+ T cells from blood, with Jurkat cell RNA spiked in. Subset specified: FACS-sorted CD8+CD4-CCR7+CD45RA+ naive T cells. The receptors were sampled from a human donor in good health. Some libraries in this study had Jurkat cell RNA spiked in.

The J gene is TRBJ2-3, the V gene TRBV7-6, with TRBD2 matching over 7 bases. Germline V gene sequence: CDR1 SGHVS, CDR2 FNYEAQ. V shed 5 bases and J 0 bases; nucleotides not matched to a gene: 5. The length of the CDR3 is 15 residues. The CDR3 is CASSGDYSSTDTQYF. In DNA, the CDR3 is TGTGCCAGCAGCGGGGACTATTCTAGCACAGATACGCAGTATTTT. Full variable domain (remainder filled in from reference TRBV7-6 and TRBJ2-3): GAGVSQSPRYKVTKRGQDVALRCDPISGHVSLYWYRQALGQGPEFLTYFNYEAQQDKSGLPNDRFSAERPEGSISTLTIQRTEQRDSAMYRCASSGDYSSTDTQYFGPGTRLTVL.

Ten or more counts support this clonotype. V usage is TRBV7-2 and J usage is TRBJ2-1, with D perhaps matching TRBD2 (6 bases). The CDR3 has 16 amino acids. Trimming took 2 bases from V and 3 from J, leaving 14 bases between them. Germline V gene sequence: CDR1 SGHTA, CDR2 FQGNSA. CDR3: CASSLLYGSLYNEQFF. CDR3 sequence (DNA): TGTGCCAGCAGCTTATTGTACGGGAGCCTCTACAATGAGCAGTTCTTC.

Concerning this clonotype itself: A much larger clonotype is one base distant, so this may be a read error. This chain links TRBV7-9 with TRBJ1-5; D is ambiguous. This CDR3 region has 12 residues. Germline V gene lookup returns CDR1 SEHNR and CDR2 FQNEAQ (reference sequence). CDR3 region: CASRLGSQPQHF. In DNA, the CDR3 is TGTGCCAGCCGCTTAGGGTCTCAGCCCCAGCATTTT. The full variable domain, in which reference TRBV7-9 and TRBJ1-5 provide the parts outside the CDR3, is DTGVSQNPRHKITKRGQNVTFRCDPISEHNRLYWYRQTLGQGPEFLTYFQNEAQLEKSRLLSDRFSAERPKGSFSTLEIQRTEQGDSAMYLCASRLGSQPQHFGDGTRLSIL.

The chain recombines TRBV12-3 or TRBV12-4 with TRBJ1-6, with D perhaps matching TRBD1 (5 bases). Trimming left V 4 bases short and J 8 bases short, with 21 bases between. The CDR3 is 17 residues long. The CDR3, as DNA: TGTGCCAGCAGTTCCTCCCGGGGCGGTGGTGAATATTCACCCCTCCACTTT. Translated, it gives CASSSSRGGGEYSPLHF.

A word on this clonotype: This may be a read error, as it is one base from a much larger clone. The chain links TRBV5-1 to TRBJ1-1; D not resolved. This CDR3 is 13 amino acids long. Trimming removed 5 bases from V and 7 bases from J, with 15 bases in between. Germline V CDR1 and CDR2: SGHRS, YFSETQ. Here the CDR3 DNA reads TGCGCCAGCAGAGGTGTAACGGGGAGTGAAGCTTTCTTT. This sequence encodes CASRGVTGSEAFF.

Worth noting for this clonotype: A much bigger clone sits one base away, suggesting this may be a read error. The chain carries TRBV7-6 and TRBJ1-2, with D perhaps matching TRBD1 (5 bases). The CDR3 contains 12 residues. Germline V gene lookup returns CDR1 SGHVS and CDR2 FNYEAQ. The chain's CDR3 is CAGSSGGYGYTF. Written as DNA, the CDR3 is TGTGCCGGCAGCTCCGGGGGGTATGGCTACACCTTC.

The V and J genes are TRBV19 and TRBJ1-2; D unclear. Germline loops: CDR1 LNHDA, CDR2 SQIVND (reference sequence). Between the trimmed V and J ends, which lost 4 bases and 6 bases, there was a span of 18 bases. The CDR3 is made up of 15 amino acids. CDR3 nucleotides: TGTGCCAGTAGTACCGCATTTTTCGTCGGGGATGGCTACACCTTC. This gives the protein CASSTAFFVGDGYTF.

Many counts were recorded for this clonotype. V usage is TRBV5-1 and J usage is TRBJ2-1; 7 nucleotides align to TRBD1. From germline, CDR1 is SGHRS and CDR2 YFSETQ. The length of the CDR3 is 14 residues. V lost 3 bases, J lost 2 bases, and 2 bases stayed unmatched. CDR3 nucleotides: TGCGCCAGCAGCTGGGACAGCGCCTACAATGAGCAGTTCTTC. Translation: CASSWDSAYNEQFF.

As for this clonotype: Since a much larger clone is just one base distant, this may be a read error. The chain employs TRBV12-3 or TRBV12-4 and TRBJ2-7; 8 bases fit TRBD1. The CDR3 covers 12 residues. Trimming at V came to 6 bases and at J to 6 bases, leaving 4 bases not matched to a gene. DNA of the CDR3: TGTGCCAGCAGCGCAGACAGGGGCGAGCAGTACTTC. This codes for CASSADRGEQYF.

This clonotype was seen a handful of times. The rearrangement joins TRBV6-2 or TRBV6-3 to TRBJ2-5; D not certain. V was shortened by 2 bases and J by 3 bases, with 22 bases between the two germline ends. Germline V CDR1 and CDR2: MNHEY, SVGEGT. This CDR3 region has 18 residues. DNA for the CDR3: TGTGCCAGCAGTTACACGGATCGGCCTGGGTTACGGAAAGAGACCCAGTACTTC. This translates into CASSYTDRPGLRKETQYF.

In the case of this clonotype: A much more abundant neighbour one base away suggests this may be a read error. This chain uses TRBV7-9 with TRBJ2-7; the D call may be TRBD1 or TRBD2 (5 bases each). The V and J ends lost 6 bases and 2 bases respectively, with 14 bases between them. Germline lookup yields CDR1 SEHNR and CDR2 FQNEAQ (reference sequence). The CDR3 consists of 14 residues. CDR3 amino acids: CASRIPGPTYEQYF. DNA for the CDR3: TGTGCCAGCAGGATACCGGGACCGACCTACGAGCAGTACTTC.

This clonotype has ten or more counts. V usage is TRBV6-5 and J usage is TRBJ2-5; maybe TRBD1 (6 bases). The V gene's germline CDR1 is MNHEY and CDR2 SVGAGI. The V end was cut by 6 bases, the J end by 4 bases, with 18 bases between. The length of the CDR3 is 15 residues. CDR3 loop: CASSSRDNRGETQYF. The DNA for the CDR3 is TGTGCCAGCAGCAGCCGGGACAATCGCGGAGAGACCCAGTACTTC.

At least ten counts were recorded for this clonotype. The CDR3 here is CSVVDGMNTEAFF. For the CDR3, the DNA is TGCAGCGTTGTGGACGGAATGAACACTGAAGCTTTCTTT. This chain uses TRBV29-1 with TRBJ1-1; D is unclear. Germline loops: CDR1 SQVTM, CDR2 ANQGSEA. Trimming removed 4 bases at V and 0 bases at J, with 9 bases between. The CDR3 loop spans 13 amino acids.

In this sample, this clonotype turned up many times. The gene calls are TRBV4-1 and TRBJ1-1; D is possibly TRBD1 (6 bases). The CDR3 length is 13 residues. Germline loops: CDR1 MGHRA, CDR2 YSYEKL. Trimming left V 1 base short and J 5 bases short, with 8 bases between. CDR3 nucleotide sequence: TGCGCCAGCAGCCAAGCAGGGGAGACTGAAGCTTTCTTT. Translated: CASSQAGETEAFF.

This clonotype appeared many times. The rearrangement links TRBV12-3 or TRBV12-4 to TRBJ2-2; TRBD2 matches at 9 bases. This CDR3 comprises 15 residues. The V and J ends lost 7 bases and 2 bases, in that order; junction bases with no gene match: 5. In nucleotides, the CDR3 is TGTGCCAGCACCCCTAGCGGGACCAACACCGGGGAGCTGTTTTTT. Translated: CASTPSGTNTGELFF.

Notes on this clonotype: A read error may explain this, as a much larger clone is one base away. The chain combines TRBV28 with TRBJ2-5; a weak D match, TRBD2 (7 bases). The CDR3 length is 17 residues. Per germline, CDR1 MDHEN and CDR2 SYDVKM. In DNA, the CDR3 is TGTGCCGGCAGTTTATGGGGGGGCGCGGAATACCAAGAGACCCAGTACTTC. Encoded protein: CAGSLWGGAEYQETQYF.

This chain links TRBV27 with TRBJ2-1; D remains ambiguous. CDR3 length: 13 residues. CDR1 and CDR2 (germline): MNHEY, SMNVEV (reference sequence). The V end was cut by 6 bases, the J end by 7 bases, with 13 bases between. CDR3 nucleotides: TGTGCCAGCAGCTTTGGCCCGTCGAATGAGCAGTTCTTC. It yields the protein CASSFGPSNEQFF.

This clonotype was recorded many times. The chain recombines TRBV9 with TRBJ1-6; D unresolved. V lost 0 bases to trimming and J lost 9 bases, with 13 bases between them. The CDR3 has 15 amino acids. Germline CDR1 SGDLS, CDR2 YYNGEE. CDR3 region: CASSVEGARSSPLHF. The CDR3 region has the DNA TGTGCCAGCAGCGTAGAAGGTGCACGTAGTTCACCCCTCCACTTT.

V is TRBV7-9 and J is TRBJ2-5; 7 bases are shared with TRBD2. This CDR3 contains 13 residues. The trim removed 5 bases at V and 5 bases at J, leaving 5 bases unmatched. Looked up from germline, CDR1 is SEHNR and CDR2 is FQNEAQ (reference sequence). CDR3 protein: CASSRSGGETQYF. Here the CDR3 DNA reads TGTGCCAGCAGCCGCTCCGGGGGGGAGACCCAGTACTTC.

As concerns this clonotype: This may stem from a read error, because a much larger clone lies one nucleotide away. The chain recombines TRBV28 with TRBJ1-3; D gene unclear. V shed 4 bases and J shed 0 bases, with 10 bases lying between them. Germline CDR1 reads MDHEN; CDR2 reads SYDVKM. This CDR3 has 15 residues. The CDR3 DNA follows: TGTGCCAGCAGTTATTTGCCAAACTCTGGAAACACCATATATTTT. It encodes CASSYLPNSGNTIYF.

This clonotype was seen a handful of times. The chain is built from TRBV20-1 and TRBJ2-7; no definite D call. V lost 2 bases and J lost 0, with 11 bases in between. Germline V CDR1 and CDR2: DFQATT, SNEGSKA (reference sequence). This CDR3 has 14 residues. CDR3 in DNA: TGCAGTGCTAGACCGGCAGAGCCCTCCTACGAGCAGTACTTC. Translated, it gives CSARPAEPSYEQYF.

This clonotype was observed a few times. CDR3 sequence reads: CASSMGWGTEAFF. The CDR3 bases are TGTGCCAGCAGTATGGGGTGGGGCACTGAAGCTTTCTTT. The V gene is TRBV6-5, the J gene TRBJ1-1; D remains unclear. Trimming pared 5 bases from V and 4 bases from J, leaving 11 bases between. The CDR3 has 13 amino acids. Looked up from germline, CDR1 is MNHEY and CDR2 is SVGAGI.

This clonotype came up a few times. The chain's CDR3 is CASSPELAPRSYEQYF. DNA for the CDR3: TGTGCCAGCAGCCCAGAACTAGCGCCACGATCCTACGAGCAGTACTTC. The rearrangement links TRBV7-9 to TRBJ2-7, with 7 positions matching TRBD2. CDR3 length: 16 residues. Germline-derived CDR1 and CDR2 are SEHNR and FQNEAQ (reference sequence). The junction had 11 bases not matched to a gene; V was cut back by 5 bases and J by 1 base.

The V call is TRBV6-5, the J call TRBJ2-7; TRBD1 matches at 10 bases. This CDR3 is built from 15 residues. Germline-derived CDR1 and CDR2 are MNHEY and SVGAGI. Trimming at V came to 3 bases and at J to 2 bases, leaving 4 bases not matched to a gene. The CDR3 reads CASSYLGTGAYEQYF. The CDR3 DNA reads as TGTGCCAGCAGTTATTTGGGGACAGGGGCCTACGAGCAGTACTTC.

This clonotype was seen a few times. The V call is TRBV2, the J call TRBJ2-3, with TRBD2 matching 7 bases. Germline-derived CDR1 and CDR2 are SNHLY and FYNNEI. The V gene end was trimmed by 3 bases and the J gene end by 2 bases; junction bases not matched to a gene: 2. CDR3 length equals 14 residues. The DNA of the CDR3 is TGTGCCAGCAGTGACAGCGGGAACACAGATACGCAGTATTTT. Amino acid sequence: CASSDSGNTDTQYF. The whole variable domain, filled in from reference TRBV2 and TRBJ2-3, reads EPEVTQTPSHQVTQMGQEVILRCVPISNHLYFYWYRQILGQKVEFLVSFYNNEISEKSEIFDDQFSVERPDGSNFTLKIRSTKLEDSAMYFCASSDSGNTDTQYFGPGTRLTVL.

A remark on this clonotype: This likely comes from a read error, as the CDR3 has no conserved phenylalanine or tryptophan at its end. For the CDR3, the DNA is TGCAGCGTTGAAGATACGCTAGCGGGCTCCTACGAGCAGTACTGC. Its translation is CSVEDTLAGSYEQYC. V usage is TRBV29-1 and J usage is TRBJ2-7; 8 bases map to TRBD2. Losses at the gene ends were 0 bases for V and 0 bases for J; bases not matched to a gene: 4. This CDR3 region has 15 residues. CDR1 is SQVTM and CDR2 is ANQGSEA in the germline V gene.

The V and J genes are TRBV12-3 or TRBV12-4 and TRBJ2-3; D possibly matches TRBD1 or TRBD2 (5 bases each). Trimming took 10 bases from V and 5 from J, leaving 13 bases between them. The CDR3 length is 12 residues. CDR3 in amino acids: CAMGRRRDTQYF. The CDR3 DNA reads TGTGCCATGGGACGCAGGAGAGATACGCAGTATTTT.

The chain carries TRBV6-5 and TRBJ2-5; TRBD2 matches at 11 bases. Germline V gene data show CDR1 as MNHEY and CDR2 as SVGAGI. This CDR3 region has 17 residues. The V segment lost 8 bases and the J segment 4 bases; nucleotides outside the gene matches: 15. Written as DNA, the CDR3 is TGTGCCAGCTCTCTTCTCCTTGCTAGCGGGGGGCGAGAGACCCAGTACTTC. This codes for CASSLLLASGGRETQYF.

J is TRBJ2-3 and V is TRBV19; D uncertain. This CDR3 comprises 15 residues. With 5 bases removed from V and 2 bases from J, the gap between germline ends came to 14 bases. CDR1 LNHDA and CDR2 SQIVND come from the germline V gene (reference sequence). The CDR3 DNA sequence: TGTGCCAGTAGTGCCTCTGCGGTACTCACAGATACGCAGTATTTT. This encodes CASSASAVLTDTQYF.

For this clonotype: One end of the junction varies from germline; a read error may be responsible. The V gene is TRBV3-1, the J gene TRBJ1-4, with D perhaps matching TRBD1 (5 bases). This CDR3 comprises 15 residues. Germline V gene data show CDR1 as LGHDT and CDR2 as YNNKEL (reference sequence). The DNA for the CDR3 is TGTGCCAGCAGCAATCGACAGAACCTCGCTGAAAAACCGTTTTTT. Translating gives CASSNRQNLAEKPFF.

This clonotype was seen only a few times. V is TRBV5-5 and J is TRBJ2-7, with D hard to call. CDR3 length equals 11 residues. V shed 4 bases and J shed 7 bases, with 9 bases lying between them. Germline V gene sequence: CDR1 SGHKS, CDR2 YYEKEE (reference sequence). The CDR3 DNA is TGTGCCAGCAGCGTGGTTCTGGAGCAGTACTTC. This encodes CASSVVLEQYF.

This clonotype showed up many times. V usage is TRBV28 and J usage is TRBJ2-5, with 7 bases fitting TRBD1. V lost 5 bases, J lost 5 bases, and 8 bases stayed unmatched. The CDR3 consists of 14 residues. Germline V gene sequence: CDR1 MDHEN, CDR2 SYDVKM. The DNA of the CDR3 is TGTGCCAGCAGTCCACAGACAGGGTTGGAGACCCAGTACTTC. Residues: CASSPQTGLETQYF.